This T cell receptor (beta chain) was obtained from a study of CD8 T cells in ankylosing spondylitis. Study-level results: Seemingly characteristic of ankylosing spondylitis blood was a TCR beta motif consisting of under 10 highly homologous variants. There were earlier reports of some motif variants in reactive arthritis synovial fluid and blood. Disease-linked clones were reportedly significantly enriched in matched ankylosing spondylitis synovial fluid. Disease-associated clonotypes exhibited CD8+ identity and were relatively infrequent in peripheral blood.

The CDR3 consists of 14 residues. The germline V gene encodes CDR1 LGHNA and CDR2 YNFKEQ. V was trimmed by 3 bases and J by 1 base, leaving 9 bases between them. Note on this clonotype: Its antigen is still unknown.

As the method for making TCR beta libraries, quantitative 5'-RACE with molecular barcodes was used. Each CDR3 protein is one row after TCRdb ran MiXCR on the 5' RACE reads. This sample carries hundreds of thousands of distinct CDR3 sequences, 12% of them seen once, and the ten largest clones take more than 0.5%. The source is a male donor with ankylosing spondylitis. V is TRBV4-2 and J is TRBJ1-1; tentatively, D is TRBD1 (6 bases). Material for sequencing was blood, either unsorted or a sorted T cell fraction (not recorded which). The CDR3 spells CASSHVQGNTEAFF. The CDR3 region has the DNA TGTGCCAGCAGCCATGTACAGGGGAACACTGAAGCTTTCTTT.